Detailed here is one T cell receptor beta chain. TCRdb analysed the 5' RACE reads with MiXCR anew, one entry per CDR3 protein. The sample yields 200,000 to 300,000 distinct CDR3 sequences, about 12% seen once. This entry belongs to a study of identical twins. V dropped 3 bases and J dropped 4; count of bases not matched to a gene: 0. Germline V lookup: CDR1 LNHNV, CDR2 YYDKDF (reference sequence). The CDR3 sequence is 14 residues long. These same data were also listed under a study on yellow fever vaccine responses in identical twins. As that report states: The authors reported partly convergent, partly personalized vaccine responses in identical twins.

The V and J genes are TRBV15 and TRBJ2-2, with TRBD1 identical over 9 bases. What was sequenced was memory (CD45RO+) T cells sorted from blood. The source is a woman between 18 and 29 years old in good health. Here the CDR3 DNA reads TGTGCCACCAGCAGGGGACAGGGCACCGGGGAGCTGTTTTTT. It yields the protein CATSRGQGTGELFF.